This is a list of T cell receptor beta chains from one sample in a study of cytomegalovirus exposure and HLA in healthy donors. Clones were read by immunoSEQ multiplex PCR, and TCRdb kept only the in-frame ones, dropping some. The sample records about 140,000 clones, around 63% being singletons. Sequenced sample: PBMCs. Receptor source: a human donor in good health. Both conserved end residues are part of each CDR3. The D gene is left open where the match is weak. Size is stated for part of the rows, as once, few or many counts, or as a class when the clone is expanded.

j_gene	v_gene	abundance	d_gene	CDR3nt	CDR3aa
TRBJ2-7	TRBV10-3	-	TRBD2	TGTGCCATCACTGAACTAGCGGGGTCCTACGAGCAGTACTTC	CAITELAGSYEQYF
TRBJ1-2	TRBV19	few	TRBD1	TGTGCCAGTAGTATGACAGGGGATGGTAACTATGGCTACACCTTC	CASSMTGDGNYGYTF
TRBJ1-1	TRBV7-3	-	-	TGTGCCAGCAGCTTTTCAGGGAACACTGAAGCTTTCTTT	CASSFSGNTEAFF
TRBJ2-1	TRBV27	-	-	TGTGCCAGCAGTTTATCTTCGGGAGTGAGTAATGAGCAGTTCTTC	CASSLSSGVSNEQFF
TRBJ2-3	TRBV5-1	-	TRBD1	TGCGCCAGCAGCTTATCCCGGGACAGTAACACAGATACGCAGTATTTT	CASSLSRDSNTDTQYF
TRBJ1-2	TRBV28	-	-	TGTGCCAGCAGCATTCACCCGGGGGGCGAGAACTATGGCTACACCTTC	CASSIHPGGENYGYTF
TRBJ2-7	TRBV7-9	-	TRBD1	TGTGCCAGCAGCTCGACAGGGCCCTACGAGCAGTACTTC	CASSSTGPYEQYF
TRBJ2-7	TRBV2	-	TRBD2	TGTGCCAGCAGAGCGGGAGGGAATCACTACGAGCAGTACTTC	CASRAGGNHYEQYF
TRBJ2-1	TRBV4-2	-	TRBD1	TGTGCCAGCAGCCACGATGGACAGGGTTGGAATGAGCAGTTCTTC	CASSHDGQGWNEQFF
TRBJ1-5	TRBV6-5	-	-	TGTGCCAGCAGAGGCGGAAGCAATCAGCCCCAGCATTTT	CASRGGSNQPQHF
TRBJ2-7	TRBV19	-	-	TGTGCCAGTAGCTCTGCGGGATATACCTACGAGCAGTACTTC	CASSSAGYTYEQYF
TRBJ2-6	TRBV11-3	-	TRBD2	TGTGCCAGCAGCTTAGATCTTTGGGGGGGTCGGGGGGCCAACGTCCTGACTTTC	CASSLDLWGGRGANVLTF
TRBJ2-3	TRBV25-1	-	-	TGTGCCAGCAGTGAATATAGGGGGACAGATACGCAGTATTTT	CASSEYRGTDTQYF
TRBJ2-7	TRBV2	-	-	TGTGCCAGCAGTGTCCGCTACGAGCAGTACTTC	CASSVRYEQYF
TRBJ1-5	TRBV2	-	-	TGTGCCAGCAGTGTCCAGGGGAGCAATCAGCCCCAGCATTTT	CASSVQGSNQPQHF
TRBJ2-5	TRBV29-1	few	-	TGCAGCGGGATGACAGATCAAGAGACCCAGTACTTC	CSGMTDQETQYF
TRBJ1-5	TRBV28	-	TRBD1	TGTGCCAGCAGCTTTCCGGGACAGCGAGTAATTAGCAATCAGCCCCAGCATTTT	CASSFPGQRVISNQPQHF
TRBJ2-5	TRBV28	-	-	TGTGCCAGCAGTTCCCAGGGGTGGGAGACCCAGTACTTC	CASSSQGWETQYF
TRBJ2-3	TRBV4-3	-	TRBD1	TGCGCCAGCAGCCAAGACCTCCAGGGGGCAGATACGCAGTATTTT	CASSQDLQGADTQYF
TRBJ2-5	TRBV23-1	-	-	TGCGCCAGCGGACAGAAACAAGAGACCCAGTACTTC	CASGQKQETQYF
TRBJ2-5	TRBV14	-	-	TGTGCCAGCAGCCAAGAAGTAGCTCAAGAGACCCAGTACTTC	CASSQEVAQETQYF
TRBJ1-5	TRBV2	-	TRBD1	TGTGCCAGCAGATCCGGGACAGCTAATCAGCCCCAGCATTTT	CASRSGTANQPQHF
TRBJ2-7	TRBV5-1	-	-	TGCGCCAGCAGCTTGAATACAGGTACCTACGAGCAGTACTTC	CASSLNTGTYEQYF
TRBJ2-1	TRBV5-1	-	-	TGCGCCAGCAGCTTGGGTGTTGCGGGAATATCCTACAATGAGCAGTTCTTC	CASSLGVAGISYNEQFF
TRBJ2-7	TRBV28	few	-	TGTGCCAGCAGTTTACAGGGAGGGGGGCAGTACTTC	CASSLQGGGQYF
TRBJ1-3	TRBV7-9	-	-	TGTGCCAGCAGCCCCCGTGGAGGGGAAAACACCATATATTTT	CASSPRGGENTIYF
TRBJ1-2	TRBV10-3	-	-	TGTGCCATCAGTTCACGTCAACAGGGAAACTATGGCTACACCTTC	CAISSRQQGNYGYTF
TRBJ2-7	TRBV27	-	-	TGTGCCAGCAGTTTATCTTTTCCGGGGGAAACCTACGAGCAGTACTTC	CASSLSFPGETYEQYF
TRBJ2-7	TRBV6-5	-	TRBD1	TGTGCCAGTTCGGGACAGGAAGACTACGAGCAGTACTTC	CASSGQEDYEQYF
TRBJ1-2	TRBV27	few	-	TGTGCCAGCAGTTCTGGCAGGGCGAACTATGGCTACACCTTC	CASSSGRANYGYTF
TRBJ2-7	TRBV7-9	-	TRBD1	TGTGCCAGCAGCTTAGCCCCGGGACAGGGACCCACCGAGCAGTACTTC	CASSLAPGQGPTEQYF
TRBJ2-1	TRBV28	few	TRBD2	TGTGCCAGCAGTAGCGGGAGGAGGGGTGAGCAGTTCTTC	CASSSGRRGEQFF
TRBJ1-5	TRBV6-5	-	-	TGTGCCAGCAGCCCAGTTAGCAATCAGCCCCAGCATTTT	CASSPVSNQPQHF
TRBJ2-2	TRBV5-1	-	TRBD2	TGCGCCAGCAGCTTTTATGGGGGGACTAGTAGCACCGGGGAGCTGTTTTTT	CASSFYGGTSSTGELFF
TRBJ2-2	TRBV5-1	-	TRBD2	TGCGCCAGCAGTGGGACTACTACCGGGGAGCTGTTTTTT	CASSGTTTGELFF
TRBJ2-7	TRBV27	-	-	TGTGCCAGCAGAAGCTTGACCTACGAGCAGTACTTC	CASRSLTYEQYF
TRBJ2-7	TRBV18	-	TRBD1	TGTGCCAGCTCACCACCGGGACAGGGGATATACGAGCAGTACTTC	CASSPPGQGIYEQYF
TRBJ2-1	TRBV19	-	-	TGTGCCAGTAGTATGTTGGCTCGGGGTGAGCAGTTCTTC	CASSMLARGEQFF
TRBJ2-7	TRBV4-1	-	-	TGCGCCAGCAGCCAGGCCCCCCGCTACGAGCAGTACTTC	CASSQAPRYEQYF
TRBJ2-5	TRBV7-6	-	TRBD2	TGTGCCAGCAGCTCGGGACTAGGAAGAGAGACTCAGTACTTC	CASSSGLGRETQYF
TRBJ2-1	TRBV23-1	-	-	TGCGCCAGCAGTCCCCCGGGTTACAATGAGCAGTTCTTC	CASSPPGYNEQFF
TRBJ2-7	TRBV10-3	once	TRBD2	TGTGCCATCAGTGATGGGCGGGGGGCCTACGAGCAGTACTTC	CAISDGRGAYEQYF
TRBJ1-4	TRBV6-5	-	TRBD1	TGTGCCAGCAGGGGGGACAGGAGGATCGAAAAACTGTTTTTT	CASRGDRRIEKLFF
TRBJ2-1	TRBV5-4	few	-	TGTGCCAGCAGAAGCGTAAACAATGAGCAGTTCTTC	CASRSVNNEQFF
TRBJ1-6	TRBV6-1	few	-	TGTGCCAGCAGTGAACAGGGAGGGCATTCACCCCTCCACTTT	CASSEQGGHSPLHF
TRBJ2-7	TRBV25-1	-	-	TGTGCCAGCAGTGCCTACGGGGGTGACACCTACGAGCAGTACTTC	CASSAYGGDTYEQYF
TRBJ2-7	TRBV5-6	few	-	TGTGCCAGCAGCAATGACGGACACACCCGCTACGAGCAGTACTTC	CASSNDGHTRYEQYF
TRBJ2-7	TRBV2	-	-	TGTGCCAGCAGTCTAGTTGCAGGAGGCTCCTACGAGCAGTACTTC	CASSLVAGGSYEQYF
TRBJ1-2	TRBV10-3	few	-	TGTGCCATCAGCCGATTGGGGCCAGAGGCCAAGTACTATGGCTACACCTTC	CAISRLGPEAKYYGYTF
TRBJ2-5	TRBV29-1	-	TRBD2	TGCAGCGTGGGTAGCGGGGGCCCCCAAGAGACCCAGTACTTC	CSVGSGGPQETQYF
TRBJ1-2	TRBV28	-	TRBD1	TGTGCCAGCCGACAGGGGTCGAGCTATGGCTACACCTTC	CASRQGSSYGYTF
TRBJ2-7	TRBV19	-	TRBD1	TGTGCCAGTAGTAACCGGGACAGGGGGCGAGAGCAGTACTTC	CASSNRDRGREQYF
TRBJ2-2	TRBV28	-	-	TGTGCCAGCAGCCAGGGTAGAGGGGAGCTGTTTTTT	CASSQGRGELFF
TRBJ2-3	TRBV28	-	-	TGTGCCAGCTCTCCGGGAGATGGCAATACGCAGTATTTT	CASSPGDGNTQYF
TRBJ2-7	TRBV9	-	TRBD1	TGTGCCAGCAGCCAAGGACAGGGAACCTACGAGCAGTACTTC	CASSQGQGTYEQYF
TRBJ2-2	TRBV4-1	few	TRBD2	TGCGCCAGCAGCCAAGCTAGCGGGGGGTGGCTGTTTTTT	CASSQASGGWLFF
TRBJ1-3	TRBV5-1	few	-	TGCGCCAGCAGCTCCGAGAGAAACACCATATATTTT	CASSSERNTIYF
TRBJ2-1	TRBV7-9	-	TRBD2	TGTGCCAGCAGCTCGGCCGGGACTAGCGGGCATGAGCAGTTCTTC	CASSSAGTSGHEQFF
TRBJ1-2	TRBV6-5	-	-	TGTGCCAGCAGACAGATTTCGCTGGGTGGCTACACCTTC	CASRQISLGGYTF
TRBJ2-1	TRBV7-9	-	TRBD2	TGTGCCAGCAGCTTATTCGTTCCAGCGGGAAGTTCCCGTGGTGAGCAGTTCTTC	CASSLFVPAGSSRGEQFF